The 31 T cell receptor beta chains below all came from one sample that was sequenced in a study of cytomegalovirus exposure and HLA in healthy donors (dated 2017 in TCRdb). The receptor library was made with the immunoSEQ multiplex PCR assay. A mixture of 60 forward primers for TCR Vbeta segments and 13 reverse primers for TCR Jbeta segments was used in the multiplex PCR. The immuneACCESS repertoire file appears here via TCRdb, limited to in-frame rearrangements. These files lack a portion of the clones; in checked studies, under half of the deficit traces to unresolved V genes, and the cause of the others is not known. The sample yields around 120,000 clones; roughly 80% were counted once. The ten largest account for 0.24% of the sample. Sequencing was performed on PBMCs. Receptors were obtained from a middle-aged man in good health and CMV-seronegative.

The chain joins TRBV29-1 to TRBJ2-7; 8 bases map to TRBD1. The germline gives CDR1 SQVTM, CDR2 ANQGSEA. CDR3 length: 14 residues. J lost 2 bases, V lost 7 bases, and 10 bases had no gene match. As DNA, the CDR3 is TGCAGCGCATGGGACAGGACACTGACCTACGAGCAGTACTTC. This gives the protein CSAWDRTLTYEQYF.

This chain uses TRBV6-5 with TRBJ2-7, with D possibly matching TRBD2 (5 bases). The CDR3 length is 15 residues. The ends were cut back, 5 bases at V and 2 bases at J, with 16 bases in the middle. Germline V gene data show CDR1 as MNHEY and CDR2 as SVGAGI. CDR3 sequence reads: CASSPSPDWAYEQYF. The CDR3 DNA reads TGTGCCAGCAGTCCCTCCCCGGACTGGGCCTACGAGCAGTACTTC.

The genes are TRBV27 and TRBJ1-3, with a possible D match to TRBD1 (5 bases). The CDR3 extends over 16 amino acids. Germline loops: CDR1 MNHEY, CDR2 SMNVEV (reference sequence). V gave up 0 bases and J gave up 4 bases, with 13 bases separating them. The chain's CDR3 is CASSLSGQNAGNTIYF. The DNA for the CDR3 is TGTGCCAGCAGTTTATCGGGGCAAAACGCCGGAAACACCATATATTTT.

The gene calls are TRBV29-1 and TRBJ2-2; D might be TRBD2 (7 bases). In germline, CDR1 is SQVTM, CDR2 ANQGSEA. Trimming took off 8 bases at V and 5 bases at J, with 18 bases between the two ends. This CDR3 has 14 amino acids. The CDR3 protein is CSLRGGVSTGELFF. The DNA of the CDR3 is TGCAGCCTTAGGGGGGGGGTGTCGACCGGGGAGCTGTTTTTT.

This sequence joins TRBV7-6 and TRBJ1-2; TRBD1 aligns across 10 bases. The germline V gene has CDR1 SGHVS and CDR2 FNYEAQ. CDR3 length: 14 amino acids. The V segment lost 5 bases and the J segment 7 bases; nucleotides outside the gene matches: 7. The CDR3 DNA reads as TGTGCCAGCAGCCCCACGACAGGGGGCGGTGGCTACACCTTC. It translates to CASSPTTGGGGYTF.

The chain has TRBV28 and TRBJ2-3, with TRBD2 matching over 9 bases. Looked up from germline, CDR1 is MDHEN and CDR2 is SYDVKM. V lost 4 bases to trimming and J lost 1 base; unmatched junction nucleotides: 6. CDR3 length: 16 amino acids. CDR3 loop: CASSYARGGRTDTQYF. The CDR3 DNA is TGTGCCAGCAGTTATGCGCGGGGGGGCCGCACAGATACGCAGTATTTT. Complete variable domain (other parts from reference TRBV28 and TRBJ2-3): DVKVTQSSRYLVKRTGEKVFLECVQDMDHENMFWYRQDPGLGLRLIYFSYDVKMKEKGDIPEGYSVSREKKERFSLILESASTNQTSMYLCASSYARGGRTDTQYFGPGTRLTVL.

The rearrangement uses TRBV15 and TRBJ1-2; weak D call: TRBD1 (6 bases). From germline, CDR1 is LNHNV and CDR2 YYDKDF (reference sequence). CDR3 length equals 15 residues. Trimming took off 4 bases at V and 4 bases at J, with 16 bases between the two ends. CDR3 loop: CATSTAGQSFYGYTF. The DNA of the CDR3 is TGTGCCACCAGCACCGCCGGACAGAGCTTCTATGGCTACACCTTC.

The V and J genes are TRBV9 and TRBJ1-1; TRBD1 might be the D (6 bases). This CDR3 spans 14 amino acids. Germline V gives CDR1 SGDLS, CDR2 YYNGEE. V was clipped by 2 bases and J by 1 base, with 9 bases between them. The chain's CDR3 is CASSVLTGNTEAFF. The CDR3 nucleotides read TGTGCCAGCAGCGTTCTGACAGGGAACACTGAAGCTTTCTTT.

This clone was recorded once. The rearrangement uses TRBV27 and TRBJ2-3; possible D gene TRBD2, 5 bases. CDR1 MNHEY and CDR2 SMNVEV come from the germline V gene (reference sequence). The V end lost 10 bases, the J end lost 1 base, and 9 bases lay between the germline ends. This CDR3 spans 12 amino acids. This CDR3 reads CATRTRTDTQYF. The CDR3 DNA is TGTGCCACCAGGACTCGCACAGATACGCAGTATTTT.

The chain employs TRBV18 and TRBJ1-1; 7 positions agree with TRBD1. The CDR3 is made up of 16 amino acids. Unmatched junction bases numbered 8, after V lost 1 base and J lost 3 bases. Germline V gene data show CDR1 as KGHSH and CDR2 as LQKENI. CDR3 amino acids: CASSPQAQGVYTEAFF. CDR3 in DNA: TGTGCCAGCTCACCACAGGCTCAGGGGGTGTACACTGAAGCTTTCTTT.

The V and J genes are TRBV7-9 and TRBJ1-5; D gene ambiguous. The germline gives CDR1 SEHNR, CDR2 FQNEAQ (reference sequence). This CDR3 is 14 amino acids long. Between the trimmed V and J ends, which lost 5 bases and 5 bases, there was a span of 13 bases. The CDR3 loop is CASSVGLGDQPQHF. The CDR3 DNA is TGTGCCAGCAGCGTTGGACTGGGAGATCAGCCCCAGCATTTT.

V gene TRBV2 combines with J gene TRBJ1-3; no firm D call. The CDR3 runs to 13 residues. CDR1 is SNHLY and CDR2 is FYNNEI in the germline V gene. Trimming cost V 6 bases and J 0 bases, with 6 bases left between them. In nucleotides, the CDR3 is TGTGCCAGCAGGGTCAGCTCTGGAAACACCATATATTTT. Its translation: CASRVSSGNTIYF.

This clone turned up a few times. This chain joins TRBV6-5 and TRBJ1-2; maybe TRBD1 (6 bases). V lost 6 bases, J lost 7 bases, and 18 bases lay in between. Germline V lookup: CDR1 MNHEY, CDR2 SVGAGI. This CDR3 has 14 residues. The CDR3 loop is CASRLRGEGVGYTF. In nucleotides, the CDR3 is TGTGCCAGCAGATTACGAGGGGAGGGGGTTGGCTACACCTTC.

The chain recombines TRBV7-9 with TRBJ2-3; 8 bases match TRBD2. Per germline, CDR1 SEHNR and CDR2 FQNEAQ (reference sequence). The trim removed 3 bases at V and 2 bases at J, leaving 7 bases unmatched. The CDR3 totals 16 residues. In nucleotides, the CDR3 is TGTGCCAGCAGCTTGATAACTAGCGGCCCCACAGATACGCAGTATTTT. Residues: CASSLITSGPTDTQYF.

The gene calls are TRBV6-6 and TRBJ2-7, with D tentatively TRBD1 (6 bases). The germline V gene encodes CDR1 MNHNY and CDR2 SVGAGI (reference sequence). This CDR3 is built from 15 residues. V was cut by 7 bases and J by 0 bases, with 16 bases left in between. As DNA, the CDR3 is TGTGCCAGCACCCTGACAGGCAGTAACTCCTACGAGCAGTACTTC. As protein: CASTLTGSNSYEQYF.

The chain joins TRBV5-1 to TRBJ2-5; D may be TRBD2 (6 bases). With 5 bases removed from V and 2 bases from J, the gap between germline ends came to 13 bases. Germline V lookup: CDR1 SGHRS, CDR2 YFSETQ. The CDR3 consists of 14 residues. The CDR3 region is CASSTPGGQETQYF. DNA of the CDR3: TGCGCCAGCAGTACCCCCGGGGGACAAGAGACCCAGTACTTC.

The chain has TRBV19 and TRBJ2-7, with 8 positions matching TRBD1. CDR1 and CDR2 (germline): LNHDA, SQIVND (reference sequence). The V gene end was trimmed by 5 bases and the J gene end by 5 bases; junction bases not matched to a gene: 8. The CDR3 is 14 amino acids. CDR3 amino acids: CASSARTGSNEQYF. CDR3 DNA sequence: TGTGCCAGTAGTGCCAGGACAGGGAGTAACGAGCAGTACTTC.

This clone has just one count. V usage is TRBV10-3 and J usage is TRBJ2-3; D possibly corresponds to TRBD1 (6 bases). CDR1 and CDR2 from the germline V gene are ENHRY and SYGVKD. The CDR3 sequence is 15 residues long. The ends were cut back, 7 bases at V and 0 bases at J, with 14 bases in the middle. The CDR3 nucleotides are TGTGCCATCAAGGATAGGGACACAAGCACAGATACGCAGTATTTT. Its protein product is CAIKDRDTSTDTQYF.

This chain joins TRBV10-3 and TRBJ1-2; D is possibly TRBD1 (6 bases). Trimming stripped 11 bases from V and 7 bases from J, with 23 bases between. The CDR3 has 14 amino acids. Per the germline V gene, CDR1 is ENHRY and CDR2 is SYGVKD. CDR3 sequence: CALTRAPGESGYTF. The CDR3 DNA reads as TGTGCCCTCACCCGGGCACCAGGGGAGTCTGGCTACACCTTC.

This clone was counted between two and nine times. This chain joins TRBV15 and TRBJ1-4; D gene ambiguous. V was trimmed by 7 bases and J by 0 bases, leaving 12 bases between them. The CDR3 is 15 residues long. From germline, CDR1 is LNHNV and CDR2 YYDKDF (reference sequence). The CDR3 DNA follows: TGTGCCACCACCCCGCGAGGCGCAACTAATGAAAAACTGTTTTTT. It specifies CATTPRGATNEKLFF.

Concerning this clone: The sample contains more than one DNA sequence encoding this CDR3. The chain recombines TRBV4-2 with TRBJ2-5; TRBD2 agrees at 9 bases. With V trimmed by 0 bases and J by 2 bases, 4 bases remained unmatched. Germline-derived CDR1 and CDR2 are LGHNA and YNFKEQ. The CDR3 length is 16 residues. Written as DNA, the CDR3 is TGTGCCAGCAGCCAAGAACCAGCGGGGGGACAAGAGACCCAGTACTTC. Translation: CASSQEPAGGQETQYF.

The V and J genes are TRBV7-2 and TRBJ1-2; 10 bases align to TRBD1. The CDR3 runs 16 residues. Germline CDR1 is SGHTA and CDR2 is FQGNSA. V gave up 1 base and J gave up 7 bases; unmatched junction bases: 9. As DNA, the CDR3 is TGTGCCAGCAGCTTAGTGACAGGGGGCTCCCCGAGTGGCTACACCTTC. Translating it yields CASSLVTGGSPSGYTF.

This chain connects TRBV28 to TRBJ1-2, with D perhaps TRBD1 (5 bases). The V end was cut by 7 bases, the J end by 4 bases, with 16 bases between. Looked up from germline, CDR1 is MDHEN and CDR2 is SYDVKM. This CDR3 has 14 residues. The chain's CDR3 is CASTTGDIIYGYTF. CDR3 nucleotides: TGTGCCAGCACCACGGGGGATATAATCTATGGCTACACCTTC.

V is TRBV9 and J is TRBJ1-5; 9 bases match TRBD1. The germline gives CDR1 SGDLS, CDR2 YYNGEE. The CDR3 is 13 amino acids. With 7 bases clipped from V and 7 bases from J, the junction kept 6 bases outside the gene matches. This CDR3 reads CASGTGGGQPQHF. CDR3 coding DNA: TGTGCCAGCGGAACAGGGGGCGGCCAGCCCCAGCATTTT.

Concerning this clone itself: The sample carries other DNA sequences with the same CDR3. The rearrangement uses TRBV4-1 and TRBJ2-7; 8 bases fit TRBD1. This CDR3 is built from 15 residues. Unmatched junction bases numbered 8, after V lost 4 bases and J lost 3 bases. Germline V gene sequence: CDR1 MGHRA, CDR2 YSYEKL. CDR3 nucleotide sequence: TGCGCCAGCAGCCTATCCGGGACAGGAGGCTACGAGCAGTACTTC. Its translation: CASSLSGTGGYEQYF.

Only one count was recorded for this clone. J is TRBJ1-2 and V is TRBV2; 7 bases agree with TRBD1. The CDR3 has 16 residues. J gave up 8 bases and V 3 bases, and 15 bases lay outside the gene matches. Germline V gene lookup returns CDR1 SNHLY and CDR2 FYNNEI. The CDR3 DNA reads as TGTGCCAGCAGTGATCGGTCCAACAGGGGCGCGGAGGGCTACACCTTC. This encodes CASSDRSNRGAEGYTF.

The CDR3 region is CASSVGPEETQYF. CDR3 sequence (DNA): TGTGCCAGCAGCGTGGGTCCGGAGGAGACCCAGTACTTC. V and J are TRBV9 and TRBJ2-5; D is ambiguous. The V gene's germline CDR1 is SGDLS and CDR2 YYNGEE. The CDR3 is 13 residues long. V lost 2 bases, J lost 5 bases, and 10 bases lay in between. The full variable domain, its missing parts supplied by reference TRBV9 and TRBJ2-5, is DSGVTQTPKHLITATGQRVTLRCSPRSGDLSVYWYQQSLDQGLQFLIQYYNGEERAKGNILERFSAQQFPDLHSELNLSSLELGDSALYFCASSVGPEETQYFGPGTRLLVL.

The chain uses TRBV9 and TRBJ2-2; TRBD2 is a possible D gene (6 bases). Germline values: CDR1 SGDLS, CDR2 YYNGEE. The germline V and J ends were trimmed by 3 bases and 4 bases, with 16 bases remaining between them. There are 16 residues in the CDR3. Here the CDR3 DNA reads TGTGCCAGCAGCGCACAGGATACTAGCTCCACCGGGGAGCTGTTTTTT. Translation gives CASSAQDTSSTGELFF.

This sequence joins TRBV5-1 and TRBJ2-5, with TRBD1 as a possible D gene (5 bases). The ends were cut back, 4 bases at V and 2 bases at J, with 12 bases in the middle. Germline loops: CDR1 SGHRS, CDR2 YFSETQ. The CDR3 spans 14 residues. The CDR3 region is CASSEPGQQETQYF. CDR3 DNA: TGCGCCAGCAGCGAACCCGGACAACAAGAGACCCAGTACTTC.

This chain links TRBV9 with TRBJ2-5; 13 nucleotides align to TRBD2. This CDR3 comprises 15 residues. V was pared by 2 bases and J by 4 bases, with 2 bases of the junction left unmatched. From germline, CDR1 is SGDLS and CDR2 YYNGEE. DNA for the CDR3: TGTGCCAGCAGCGTTGGGACTAGCGGGATAGAGACCCAGTACTTC. It translates to CASSVGTSGIETQYF.

The rearrangement joins TRBV10-3 to TRBJ2-7; D perhaps matches TRBD1 (6 bases). Germline loops: CDR1 ENHRY, CDR2 SYGVKD. This CDR3 has 17 amino acids. V was clipped by 4 bases and J by 0 bases, with 19 bases between them. In nucleotides, the CDR3 is TGTGCCATCAGTGGAACCACACAGGGCGCGAGCTCCTACGAGCAGTACTTC. Translated, it gives CAISGTTQGASSYEQYF.